One and the same sample provided the 21 T cell receptor beta chains below, sequenced in a study of response to subunit inactivated influenza vaccine. TCRdb reprocessed the RT-PCR reads with MiXCR, giving one entry per CDR3 protein. The data contain 150,000 to 200,000 distinct CDR3 sequences, around a tenth of them singletons. Sequences were derived from non-naive T cells sorted from PBMCs, sampled on the day of vaccination. These receptors came from a man aged 50 or older who received an inactivated influenza vaccine.

This clonotype was recorded a few times. The J gene is TRBJ2-3, the V gene TRBV7-9; perhaps TRBD2 as D (6 bases). Trimming shortened V by 5 bases and J by 4 bases, and 16 bases separated the two germline ends. Germline assignment: CDR1 SEHNR and CDR2 FQNEAQ (reference sequence). This CDR3 is 15 amino acids long. The CDR3 coding sequence is TGTGCCAGCAGCACCATTCAGGGAGGTGCAGATACGCAGTATTTT. It translates to CASSTIQGGADTQYF.

This clonotype was seen at least ten times. The chain carries TRBV7-2 and TRBJ1-2; the D is unclear. The germline V and J ends were trimmed by 1 base and 8 bases, with 14 bases remaining between them. Germline CDR1 reads SGHTA; CDR2 reads FQGNSA. The CDR3 extends over 14 amino acids. The CDR3 is CASSLGGPRRGYTF. Here the CDR3 DNA reads TGTGCCAGCAGCTTAGGAGGTCCCAGGCGGGGCTACACCTTC.

A few counts support this clonotype. The chain uses TRBV20-1 and TRBJ1-4; TRBD1 matches at 8 bases. V shed 3 bases and J 14 bases; nucleotides not matched to a gene: 11. The germline gives CDR1 DFQATT, CDR2 SNEGSKA (reference sequence). The CDR3 is 13 residues long. The chain's CDR3 is CSARVSGQEGLFF. CDR3 DNA: TGCAGTGCTAGGGTATCGGGACAGGAGGGTCTGTTTTTT.

The V call is TRBV5-1, the J call TRBJ2-7; D might be TRBD2 (7 bases). The length of the CDR3 is 15 residues. With 0 bases removed from V and 5 bases from J, the gap between germline ends came to 15 bases. Germline lookup yields CDR1 SGHRS and CDR2 YFSETQ. The CDR3 loop reads CASSLGGGGVNEQYF. The CDR3 DNA sequence: TGCGCCAGCAGCTTGGGAGGGGGAGGGGTCAACGAGCAGTACTTC.

The chain employs TRBV7-3 and TRBJ2-1; 7 bases are a match to TRBD1. The V gene end was trimmed by 5 bases and the J gene end by 3 bases; junction bases not matched to a gene: 4. Germline values: CDR1 SGHTA, CDR2 FQGTGA. The CDR3 has 14 residues. The CDR3 DNA reads as TGTGCCAGCAGCCGAGGACAGGTCTACAATGAGCAGTTCTTC. Translated, it gives CASSRGQVYNEQFF.

This clonotype was picked up a small number of times. This chain joins TRBV7-9 and TRBJ1-5, with 10 positions matching TRBD1. V shed 4 bases, J shed 5 bases, and the junction held 2 bases outside the gene matches. Germline V gives CDR1 SEHNR, CDR2 FQNEAQ (reference sequence). This CDR3 spans 14 amino acids. CDR3 nucleotides: TGTGCCAGCAGCTACGGGACAGGGGATCAGCCCCAGCATTTT. Translation: CASSYGTGDQPQHF.

The chain is built from TRBV10-3 and TRBJ2-3; 8 positions agree with TRBD2. The CDR3 totals 17 residues. Germline CDR1 ENHRY, CDR2 SYGVKD. V shed 7 bases, J shed 2 bases, and the junction held 14 bases outside the gene matches. The CDR3 here is CAITVAVAGRITDTQYF. The CDR3 bases are TGTGCCATCACCGTGGCGGTAGCGGGAAGGATCACAGATACGCAGTATTTT.

This clonotype was recorded many times. Here the CDR3 reads CASSLGLTPDNEKLFF. The CDR3 coding sequence is TGTGCCAGCAGTTTGGGCCTTACCCCGGATAATGAAAAACTGTTTTTT. The chain is built from TRBV12-3 or TRBV12-4 and TRBJ1-4, with D unclear. The CDR3 is made up of 16 amino acids. The V gene lost 3 bases and the J gene lost 4 bases, with 15 bases spanning the gap.

V is TRBV9 and J is TRBJ2-3; D is perhaps TRBD1 or TRBD2 (5 bases each). CDR1 is SGDLS, CDR2 YYNGEE, per germline. The CDR3 has 15 residues. V lost 2 bases and J 1 base, leaving 11 bases between the germline ends. The CDR3 region is CASSVWGRGTDTQYF. The CDR3 coding sequence is TGTGCCAGCAGCGTGTGGGGACGAGGCACAGATACGCAGTATTTT.

Of note for this clonotype: Given a much more abundant clone one base away, this may be a read error. The rearrangement uses TRBV20-1 and TRBJ2-1, with a possible D match to TRBD1 (6 bases). The length of the CDR3 is 17 residues. Germline V lookup: CDR1 DFQATT, CDR2 SNEGSKA (reference sequence). In DNA, the CDR3 is TGCAGTACTAGAGACCGGGACGGGACAAGATCCTACAATGAGCAGTTCTTC. This codes for CSTRDRDGTRSYNEQFF.

This clonotype was counted a few times. The chain links TRBV9 to TRBJ2-5; 8 bases are shared with TRBD2. The CDR3 runs to 14 residues. The germline gives CDR1 SGDLS, CDR2 YYNGEE. V lost 3 bases to trimming and J lost 5 bases; unmatched junction nucleotides: 6. In DNA, the CDR3 is TGTGCCAGCAGCGCGGGAGGGGGTGGGGAGACCCAGTACTTC. Residues: CASSAGGGGETQYF.

This clonotype was detected only a few times. The rearrangement links TRBV12-3 or TRBV12-4 to TRBJ1-3; D is undetermined. The CDR3 is 15 amino acids. V lost 5 bases and J 0 bases, leaving 11 bases between the germline ends. Written as DNA, the CDR3 is TGTGCCAGCAGTCCACCCCGAAGCTCTGGAAACACCATATATTTT. Its translation: CASSPPRSSGNTIYF.

A word on this clonotype: A much bigger clone sits one base away, suggesting this may be a read error. This chain joins TRBV4-3 and TRBJ2-2; D not certain. With 0 bases removed from V and 9 bases from J, the gap between germline ends came to 14 bases. CDR1 and CDR2 (germline): LGHNA, YSLEER. The CDR3 has 15 amino acids. The CDR3 spells CASSQDDIRSRELFF. The CDR3 DNA follows: TGCGCCAGCAGCCAAGACGACATAAGGTCCAGGGAGCTGTTTTTT.

Many counts were recorded for this clonotype. The V call is TRBV19, the J call TRBJ2-1, with a possible D match to TRBD2 (7 bases). The CDR3 sequence is 15 residues long. The V end lost 1 base, the J end lost 7 bases, and 14 bases lay between the germline ends. Germline CDR1 and CDR2: LNHDA and SQIVND (reference sequence). The chain's CDR3 is CASSIGGGPGNEQFF. The CDR3 nucleotides are TGTGCCAGTAGTATAGGGGGGGGGCCTGGTAATGAGCAGTTCTTC.

The rearrangement joins TRBV28 to TRBJ1-5, with D possibly TRBD1 on 6 matching bases. Germline CDR1 is MDHEN and CDR2 is SYDVKM. This CDR3 has 16 amino acids. Trimming pared 6 bases from V and 3 bases from J, leaving 18 bases between. CDR3: CASSPAGEGNNQPQHF. The DNA of the CDR3 is TGTGCCAGCAGCCCTGCAGGGGAAGGTAACAATCAGCCCCAGCATTTT.

This clonotype was seen ten or more times. The V call is TRBV27, the J call TRBJ2-5; 8 bases match TRBD1. CDR1 and CDR2 (germline): MNHEY, SMNVEV (reference sequence). The CDR3 extends over 14 amino acids. Unmatched junction bases numbered 3, after V lost 6 bases and J lost 0 bases. The CDR3 region has the DNA TGTGCCAGCAGACTGACAGGGGACCAAGAGACCCAGTACTTC. Amino acid sequence: CASRLTGDQETQYF.

This clonotype was counted only a few times. The chain employs TRBV20-1 and TRBJ2-2; 7 nucleotides agree with TRBD1. The CDR3 loop spans 13 amino acids. Trimming at V came to 5 bases and at J to 2 bases, leaving 2 bases not matched to a gene. Germline V CDR1 and CDR2: DFQATT, SNEGSKA (reference sequence). The CDR3 DNA is TGCAGTGCTGCAGGGGGTAACACCGGGGAGCTGTTTTTT. It translates to CSAAGGNTGELFF.

This clonotype was observed a few times. CDR3 sequence reads: CASSGQGLLNTEAFF. The CDR3 DNA sequence: TGTGCCAGCAGCGGACAGGGGTTATTGAACACTGAAGCTTTCTTT. The chain is built from TRBV6-1 and TRBJ1-1, with 9 bases identical to TRBD1. Germline CDR1 is MNHNS and CDR2 is SASEGT. The CDR3 consists of 15 residues. The junction had 5 bases not matched to a gene; V was cut back by 6 bases and J by 0 bases.

The sample holds a few counts of this clonotype. The CDR3 region is CASGKGSGFYGYTF. The CDR3 DNA follows: TGTGCCAGCGGCAAGGGGTCAGGGTTCTATGGCTACACCTTC. The chain is built from TRBV2 and TRBJ1-2; TRBD1 might be the D (5 bases). The V end lost 8 bases, the J end lost 4 bases, and 17 bases lay between the germline ends. Germline lookup yields CDR1 SNHLY and CDR2 FYNNEI. CDR3 size: 14 residues. Supplemented by reference TRBV2 and TRBJ1-2, the full variable domain reads EPEVTQTPSHQVTQMGQEVILRCVPISNHLYFYWYRQILGQKVEFLVSFYNNEISEKSEIFDDQFSVERPDGSNFTLKIRSTKLEDSAMYFCASGKGSGFYGYTFGSGTRLTVV.

The V call is TRBV7-7, the J call TRBJ2-1; D is possibly TRBD1 or TRBD2 (5 bases each). This CDR3 is built from 18 residues. Germline CDR1 is SSHAT and CDR2 is FNYEAQ (reference sequence). The V and J ends lost 8 bases and 0 bases respectively, with 23 bases between them. This chain's CDR3 is CASCSRGSTTSSYNEQFF. The CDR3 coding sequence is TGTGCCAGCTGTTCGAGGGGTTCCACGACGAGCTCCTACAATGAGCAGTTCTTC.

This clonotype was detected a few times. The chain joins TRBV7-2 to TRBJ2-7; no clear D gene. This CDR3 spans 15 amino acids. The germline gives CDR1 SGHTA, CDR2 FQGNSA. V was clipped by 5 bases and J by 0 bases, with 14 bases between them. The CDR3 loop is CASSLLGGSSYEQYF. CDR3 nucleotides: TGTGCCAGCAGCCTATTGGGTGGAAGCTCCTACGAGCAGTACTTC.